This TCR beta chain was identified during a study of identical twins. TCRdb re-analysed the 5' RACE reads in MiXCR, keeping a single row per CDR3 protein. The sample gives 1.5 million to 2 million distinct CDR3 sequences, about 30% of which show up once; about 0.27% is in the top ten. Points on this clonotype: Its antigen is currently unknown.

The study's findings and limits: Insertions ran lower in abundant cord blood beta clonotypes, though not in memory repertoires.

The germline V gene has CDR1 LGHNA and CDR2 YNFKEQ. The V end lost 4 bases, the J end lost 4 bases, and 13 bases lay between the germline ends. The length of the CDR3 is 15 residues. The chain is built from TRBV4-2 and TRBJ2-2; D not resolved. The receptor was isolated from a newborn girl in good health. Material for sequencing was cord blood. The CDR3 sequence: CASSPQGSSTGELFF. The CDR3 DNA reads as TGTGCCAGCAGCCCACAAGGCTCGAGCACCGGGGAGCTGTTTTTT.